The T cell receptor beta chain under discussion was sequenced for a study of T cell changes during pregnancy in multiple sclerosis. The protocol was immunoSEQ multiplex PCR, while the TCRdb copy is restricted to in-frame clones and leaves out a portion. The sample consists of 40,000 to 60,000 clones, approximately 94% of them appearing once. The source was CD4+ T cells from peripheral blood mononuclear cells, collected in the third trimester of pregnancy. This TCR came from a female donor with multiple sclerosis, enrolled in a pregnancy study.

The CDR3 sequence: CASSGRFDTEAFF. CDR3 nucleotides: TGTGCCAGCAGTGGGAGGTTTGACACTGAAGCTTTCTTT. The rearrangement joins TRBV6-6 to TRBJ1-1, with D uncertain. V lost 5 bases, J lost 3 bases, and 10 bases lay in between. Germline V gene data show CDR1 as MNHNY and CDR2 as SVGAGI (reference sequence). This CDR3 has 13 residues.